The sequence of this T cell receptor beta chain was determined in a study of blood T cells in healthy people across ages. Overall study results and limits: When set beside aged donors, long-lived donors presented more naive CD4+ cells and higher diversity.

This CDR3 spans 17 amino acids. V lost 3 bases and J lost 0; bases outside the gene matches: 6. A remark on this clonotype: Its antigen is currently unknown.

For the second PCR, which ran for roughly 6 to 12 cycles, a sample-barcoded 5' primer and a J-beta primer mix were used. Via MiXCR, TCRdb re-called the 5' RACE reads, giving one row per CDR3 protein. Of more than 900,000 distinct CDR3 sequences in the sample, about 23% were seen once. These data are also associated with another study on T cells of mothers and their children.

V gene TRBV12-3 or TRBV12-4 combines with J gene TRBJ2-7; 12 bases align to TRBD2. The sample was blood. This receptor was taken from a girl aged 2-15 years in good health. CDR3 bases: TGTGCCAGCAGTTTCGGGACTAGCGGGCTACCCTCCTACGAGCAGTACTTC. Protein product: CASSFGTSGLPSYEQYF.